This TCR beta chain was observed in a study of T cells after yellow fever vaccination. This clonotype was seen ten or more times. Its specificity is not known. Overall study results and limits: From the bulk population, abundant clonotypes could contaminate and appear within FACS-sorted repertoires.

The CDR3 has 14 amino acids. Germline assignment: CDR1 SGHRS and CDR2 YFSETQ. V shed 3 bases, J shed 3 bases, and the junction held 0 bases outside the gene matches. A single record per CDR3 protein comes from TCRdb applying MiXCR to the 5' RACE reads. The sample holds 600,000 to 750,000 distinct CDR3 sequences, 10% to 15% seen once. The rearrangement links TRBV5-1 to TRBJ2-2; 9 positions match TRBD1. The sequences come from PBMCs, collected on the day of the yellow fever booster vaccination. The receptor was isolated from a man aged 25 to 40 who received the YFV17D yellow fever vaccine. CDR3 amino acids: CASSWTGDTGELFF. DNA of the CDR3: TGCGCCAGCAGCTGGACAGGGGACACCGGGGAGCTGTTTTTT.